The 29 T cell receptor beta chains presented below share a single source sample, sequenced in a study of blood T cell repertoires in COVID-19 (dated by TCRdb to the early 2020s). Library construction relied on the immunoSEQ multiplex PCR assay. TCRdb obtained this table from immuneACCESS and retained in-frame rearrangements with V and J assigned. These tables miss some clones; where compared with another copy, unresolved V genes account for less than half of the shortfall, and the remainder is unexplained. This sample holds some 42,000 clones; roughly 90% were observed only once. 0.4% of the sample belongs to the ten largest clones. Sequencing was done on a sample of peripheral blood. Receptor source: a human donor in a cohort sampled during active COVID-19.

There are a few counts of this clone. The chain uses TRBV18 and TRBJ2-7, with D possibly matching TRBD1 (5 bases). CDR1 is KGHSH and CDR2 is LQKENI in the germline V gene. V dropped 2 bases and J dropped 13 bases, with 15 bases sitting between them. CDR3 length: 12 amino acids. CDR3 in amino acids: CASSPAQVYEYF. The CDR3 DNA reads as TGTGCCAGCTCACCAGCACAGGTTTATGAATACTTC.

The gene calls are TRBV2 and TRBJ1-2, with D hard to call. V lost 3 bases, J lost 6 bases, and 8 bases lay in between. CDR3 size: 12 residues. Germline V gene sequence: CDR1 SNHLY, CDR2 FYNNEI. The CDR3 protein is CASSESGNGYTF. DNA of the CDR3: TGTGCCAGCAGTGAGTCGGGGAATGGCTACACCTTC.

The chain recombines TRBV19 with TRBJ1-1; no reliable D call. CDR1 and CDR2 (germline): LNHDA, SQIVND (reference sequence). The V end lost 7 bases, the J end lost 1 base, and 13 bases lay between the germline ends. The CDR3 covers 14 residues. CDR3 nucleotides: TGTGCCAGTACTATCACCGCCGGGAACACTGAAGCTTTCTTT. Its protein product is CASTITAGNTEAFF.

This clone appeared a single time. The chain employs TRBV18 and TRBJ1-2; 7 nucleotides agree with TRBD1. With 3 bases clipped from V and 8 bases from J, the junction kept 6 bases outside the gene matches. Germline V gene sequence: CDR1 KGHSH, CDR2 LQKENI. The CDR3 consists of 13 residues. The CDR3 reads CASSPDRAGGYTF. CDR3 in DNA: TGTGCCAGCTCACCCGACAGGGCGGGGGGCTACACCTTC.

This CDR3 reads CASSLALDRGYEQYF. CDR3 nucleotides: TGTGCCAGCAGCTTGGCCCTGGACAGGGGCTACGAGCAGTACTTC. J is TRBJ2-7 and V is TRBV5-4; 9 bases fit TRBD1. V was clipped by 0 bases and J by 3 bases; unmatched bases: 4. CDR1 and CDR2 from the germline V gene are SGHNT and YYREEE (reference sequence). CDR3 length: 15 amino acids. Full variable domain (missing parts from reference TRBV5-4 and TRBJ2-7): ETGVTQSPTHLIKTRGQQVTLRCSSQSGHNTVSWYQQALGQGPQFIFQYYREEENGRGNFPPRFSGLQFPNYSSELNVNALELDDSALYLCASSLALDRGYEQYFGPGTRLTVT.

This clone was recorded only once. The DNA of the CDR3 is TGTGCCAGCAGCTATAGATCGGACAGGGGAAACTATGGCTACACCTTC. Its translation is CASSYRSDRGNYGYTF. The chain employs TRBV7-9 and TRBJ1-2, with 9 bases matching TRBD1. V lost 4 bases to trimming and J lost 2 bases; unmatched junction nucleotides: 8. The CDR3 covers 16 residues. The germline gives CDR1 SEHNR, CDR2 FQNEAQ (reference sequence).

The chain joins TRBV3-1 (or the pseudogene TRBV3-2) to TRBJ2-7; D gene unclear. The V gene lost 0 bases and the J gene lost 0 bases, with 9 bases spanning the gap. CDR3 size: 15 residues. The germline CDR1 and CDR2 sequences are LGHDT and YNNKEL (reference sequence). CDR3 in DNA: TGTGCCAGCAGCCAAGAGACTGCCTTCTCCTACGAGCAGTACTTC. Translated: CASSQETAFSYEQYF.

The chain employs TRBV6-6 and TRBJ1-2; 8 bases agree with TRBD1. With V trimmed by 6 bases and J by 8 bases, 17 bases remained unmatched. The germline CDR1 and CDR2 sequences are MNHNY and SVGAGI (reference sequence). The CDR3 is made up of 16 amino acids. CDR3 DNA sequence: TGTGCCAGCAGCCGGTACCGGGACAGGCCGGAGAAGGGCTACACCTTC. Its translation: CASSRYRDRPEKGYTF.

This chain connects TRBV6-1 to TRBJ1-1; 10 nucleotides agree with TRBD1. CDR1 is MNHNS and CDR2 is SASEGT in the germline V gene. The CDR3 spans 15 residues. Trimming removed 0 bases from V and 5 bases from J; junction bases left unmatched: 3. The CDR3 loop is CASSEAPDRGTEAFF. The CDR3 coding sequence is TGTGCCAGCAGTGAAGCGCCGGACAGGGGGACTGAAGCTTTCTTT.

The chain has TRBV7-2 and TRBJ1-2; TRBD1 is a possible D gene (5 bases). Per the germline V gene, CDR1 is SGHTA and CDR2 is FQGNSA. V lost 6 bases to trimming and J lost 3 bases, with 26 bases between them. The length of the CDR3 is 18 residues. The chain's CDR3 is CASRKSIQDPRGDYGYTF. For the CDR3, the DNA is TGTGCCAGCAGGAAATCCATCCAAGACCCCCGGGGGGACTATGGCTACACCTTC.

The rearrangement uses TRBV6-5 and TRBJ1-2, with no clear D. The CDR3 is 14 residues long. CDR1 and CDR2 from the germline V gene are MNHEY and SVGAGI. The V end was cut by 2 bases, the J end by 1 base, with 8 bases between. The CDR3 DNA reads as TGTGCCAGCAGTTACGGGCAGATTAACTATGGCTACACCTTC. As protein: CASSYGQINYGYTF.

V usage is TRBV27 and J usage is TRBJ1-2; 8 bases are shared with TRBD1. The CDR3 extends over 18 amino acids. V was pared by 3 bases and J by 2 bases, with 14 bases of the junction left unmatched. Germline V gene data show CDR1 as MNHEY and CDR2 as SMNVEV (reference sequence). The CDR3 coding sequence is TGTGCCAGCAGTTTGACGTGGACAGGGTGGCAGGGCAACTATGGCTACACCTTC. It translates to CASSLTWTGWQGNYGYTF.

V and J are TRBV4-1 and TRBJ2-6, with a possible D match to TRBD2 (5 bases). The CDR3 loop spans 18 amino acids. In germline, CDR1 is MGHRA, CDR2 YSYEKL. Trimming left V 6 bases short and J 4 bases short, with 22 bases between. The CDR3 here is CASSPGMGSKIGANVLTF. The DNA of the CDR3 is TGCGCCAGCAGTCCCGGGATGGGTTCGAAGATCGGGGCCAACGTCCTGACTTTC.

This chain links TRBV6-5 with TRBJ1-1; tentatively, D is TRBD1 (6 bases). This CDR3 region has 15 residues. Trimming stripped 0 bases from V and 5 bases from J, with 13 bases between. The germline V gene encodes CDR1 MNHEY and CDR2 SVGAGI. CDR3 in DNA: TGTGCCAGCAGTTACTCGACCAGGGGAGGGACTGAAGCTTTCTTT. Protein product: CASSYSTRGGTEAFF.

The chain uses TRBV11-2 and TRBJ2-7, with D hard to call. Trimming stripped 8 bases from V and 0 bases from J, with 14 bases between. Per germline, CDR1 SGHAT and CDR2 FQNNGV. CDR3 length: 14 residues. As DNA, the CDR3 is TGTGCCAGCCACTCGTCGGGTCACTCCTACGAGCAGTACTTC. It yields the protein CASHSSGHSYEQYF.

V usage is TRBV3-1 (or the pseudogene TRBV3-2) and J usage is TRBJ2-7; D ambiguous. V lost 0 bases, J lost 4 bases, and 16 bases lay in between. The CDR3 spans 16 residues. CDR1 and CDR2 (germline): LGHDT, YNNKEL (reference sequence). CDR3 nucleotide sequence: TGTGCCAGCAGCCAAGATGGGCGACACCTTTTTTACGAGCAGTACTTC. It encodes CASSQDGRHLFYEQYF.

The chain employs TRBV19 and TRBJ2-3; the D gene is possibly TRBD1 (7 bases). The CDR3 covers 15 residues. Germline V CDR1 and CDR2: LNHDA, SQIVND (reference sequence). V was pared by 6 bases and J by 3 bases, with 16 bases between. The CDR3 region is CASRSLTGRTDTQYF. In nucleotides, the CDR3 is TGTGCCAGTAGATCCCTGACAGGGAGGACAGATACGCAGTATTTT.

The rearrangement joins TRBV11-2 to TRBJ2-6; 11 bases line up with TRBD1. The CDR3 is made up of 17 amino acids. Germline V gene lookup returns CDR1 SGHAT and CDR2 FQNNGV. V lost 5 bases to trimming and J lost 1 base; unmatched junction nucleotides: 4. For the CDR3, the DNA is TGTGCCAGCAGCGTGGACAGGGGGCCTTCTGGGGCCAACGTCCTGACTTTC. It specifies CASSVDRGPSGANVLTF.

This clone appeared once. The chain uses TRBV18 and TRBJ1-6; TRBD1 aligns across 8 bases. V shed 5 bases, J shed 7 bases, and the junction held 7 bases outside the gene matches. The length of the CDR3 is 15 residues. Germline values: CDR1 KGHSH, CDR2 LQKENI. CDR3 loop: CASSEQGGWNSPLHF. The CDR3 nucleotides are TGTGCCAGCTCAGAACAGGGGGGTTGGAATTCACCCCTCCACTTT.

V is TRBV19 and J is TRBJ2-7; D unresolved. Trimming pared 3 bases from V and 2 bases from J, leaving 5 bases between. CDR1 is LNHDA, CDR2 SQIVND, per germline (reference sequence). CDR3 size: 12 residues. The CDR3 loop reads CASSINPYEQYF. Written as DNA, the CDR3 is TGTGCCAGTAGTATTAATCCCTACGAGCAGTACTTC. The whole variable domain, remainder taken from reference TRBV19 and TRBJ2-7, is DGGITQSPKYLFRKEGQNVTLSCEQNLNHDAMYWYRQDPGQGLRLIYYSQIVNDFQKGDIAEGYSVSREKKESFPLTVTSAQKNPTAFYLCASSINPYEQYFGPGTRLTVT.

The CDR3 coding sequence is TGTGCCATCAGTGACACTGGGGGGAGAGCTGAAGCTTTCTTT. This translates into CAISDTGGRAEAFF. The rearrangement links TRBV10-3 to TRBJ1-1; a possible D gene is TRBD1 (5 bases). Germline CDR1 reads ENHRY; CDR2 reads SYGVKD. This CDR3 is 14 amino acids long. The ends were cut back, 3 bases at V and 6 bases at J, with 14 bases in the middle.

The J gene is TRBJ1-1, the V gene TRBV7-2; perhaps TRBD1 as D (6 bases). Trimming stripped 1 base from V and 1 base from J, with 13 bases between. There are 16 residues in the CDR3. Germline lookup yields CDR1 SGHTA and CDR2 FQGNSA. CDR3 residues: CASSLDLVGGNTEAFF. The CDR3 coding sequence is TGTGCCAGCAGCTTAGACCTCGTAGGGGGGAACACTGAAGCTTTCTTT.

This clone was observed a few times. The V gene is TRBV6-5, the J gene TRBJ1-1, with D unclear. The V and J ends lost 5 bases and 6 bases respectively, with 13 bases between them. The CDR3 covers 13 residues. The germline gives CDR1 MNHEY, CDR2 SVGAGI. The CDR3 loop reads CASSLRGWSEAFF. The CDR3 nucleotides are TGTGCCAGCAGTCTCAGAGGATGGTCTGAAGCTTTCTTT.

The gene calls are TRBV6-2 or TRBV6-3 and TRBJ1-4, with TRBD1 matching over 7 bases. The length of the CDR3 is 15 residues. Germline V CDR1 and CDR2: MNHEY, SVGEGT. Losses at the gene ends were 2 bases for V and 0 bases for J; bases not matched to a gene: 0. The CDR3 loop reads CASSYGTATNEKLFF. For the CDR3, the DNA is TGTGCCAGCAGTTACGGGACAGCAACTAATGAAAAACTGTTTTTT.

About this clone: The junction shows a germline mismatch at one end, possibly a read error. The chain uses TRBV4-2 and TRBJ2-7; maybe TRBD2 (7 bases). Germline CDR1 reads LGHNA; CDR2 reads YNFKEQ. This CDR3 contains 13 residues. The CDR3 sequence is CASSHEPGRGITF. The CDR3 DNA sequence: TGTGCCAGCAGCCACGAACCGGGGAGGGGGATCACCTTC.

J is TRBJ2-7 and V is TRBV29-1, with 9 bases matching TRBD1. Germline lookup yields CDR1 SQVTM and CDR2 ANQGSEA. CDR3 size: 14 residues. The trim removed 5 bases at V and 2 bases at J, leaving 7 bases unmatched. DNA of the CDR3: TGCAGCGTTATGGGACAGGGAAGGGCCTACGAGCAGTACTTC. Translated: CSVMGQGRAYEQYF.

J is TRBJ1-4 and V is TRBV11-2, with 7 bases matching TRBD1. Looked up from germline, CDR1 is SGHAT and CDR2 is FQNNGV. The CDR3 runs 11 residues. Trimming at V came to 5 bases and at J to 10 bases, leaving 1 base not matched to a gene. For the CDR3, the DNA is TGTGCCAGCAGCCCAGGGGGAAAACTGTTTTTT. It translates to CASSPGGKLFF.

This chain connects TRBV7-9 to TRBJ2-6; D call uncertain. Germline CDR1 SEHNR, CDR2 FQNEAQ (reference sequence). Trimming shortened V by 1 base and J by 3 bases, and 4 bases separated the two germline ends. The CDR3 covers 14 residues. The CDR3 sequence is CASSLDSGANVLTF. The CDR3 DNA sequence: TGTGCCAGCAGCTTAGATAGTGGGGCCAACGTCCTGACTTTC.

CDR3 sequence reads: CASSLDRGRSDTEAFF. CDR3 nucleotide sequence: TGTGCCAGCAGTCTCGACAGGGGGCGGTCGGACACTGAAGCTTTCTTT. V is TRBV27 and J is TRBJ1-1, with TRBD1 matching 10 bases. Germline lookup yields CDR1 MNHEY and CDR2 SMNVEV (reference sequence). The CDR3 is 16 residues long. The junction had 9 bases not matched to a gene; V was cut back by 5 bases and J by 3 bases.